The 18 T cell receptor beta chains presented below share a single source sample, sequenced in a study of blood T cell repertoires in COVID-19 (dated by TCRdb to 2020 to 2021). The method behind the library was the immunoSEQ multiplex PCR assay. What TCRdb holds here is the immuneACCESS table cut down to in-frame rearrangements. Part of the clones is not present; checked against another copy, under half of the missing clones reflect an unresolved V gene, and the others are unexplained. For this sample there are 150,000 or so clones; 85% to 90% appear just once. The ten largest make up about an eighth of the sample. The sample consisted of peripheral blood. These TCRs come from a man between 18 and 35 years old with COVID-19, enrolled during active disease.

V usage is TRBV12-3 or TRBV12-4 and J usage is TRBJ2-5; TRBD1 matches at 11 bases. This CDR3 is 13 amino acids long. After removal of 5 bases from V and 5 bases from J, the junction contained 1 base not matched to a gene. The CDR3 is CASSGDRGETQYF. The CDR3 DNA reads as TGTGCCAGCAGTGGGGACAGGGGGGAGACCCAGTACTTC.

Worth noting for this clone: Sequence at one end of the junction differs from germline and may be a read error. This chain uses TRBV6-1 with TRBJ1-4; 11 bases agree with TRBD1. The V gene's germline CDR1 is MNHNS and CDR2 SASEGT. This CDR3 is 16 amino acids long. For the CDR3, the DNA is TGTGCCAGCAGTGGAGGACAGGGGGCTGGAGTTGAAAAACTGCTTTTT. Translation: CASSGGQGAGVEKLLF.

This chain uses TRBV12-3 or TRBV12-4 with TRBJ1-2, with a weak D call TRBD1 (6 bases). The CDR3 extends over 12 amino acids. V was pared by 4 bases and J by 8 bases, with 11 bases between. The CDR3 loop reads CASSSGQIGYTF. The DNA of the CDR3 is TGTGCCAGCAGTTCCGGACAGATCGGCTACACCTTC.

The chain employs TRBV5-1 and TRBJ2-7; TRBD2 matches 9 bases. With V trimmed by 1 base and J by 4 bases, 3 bases remained unmatched. CDR1 is SGHRS, CDR2 YFSETQ, per germline. The CDR3 covers 14 residues. The CDR3: CASSLTSGRYEQYF. CDR3 nucleotide sequence: TGCGCCAGCAGCTTGACCAGCGGGAGGTACGAGCAGTACTTC.

As to this clone: At one end, the junction sequence differs from germline, possibly due to a read error. DNA for the CDR3: TGTGCCAGCACCGGGACTAGCGGGAGGCGCCCCCACTTC. Translation: CASTGTSGRRPHF. The V and J genes are TRBV6-5 and TRBJ2-5; 15 nucleotides line up with TRBD2. The CDR3 covers 13 residues. Looked up from germline, CDR1 is MNHEY and CDR2 is SVGAGI.

The CDR3 bases are TGTGCCAGCAGTTACTCGACGGACAGGGTAGCCTCACCCCTCCACTTT. Translated: CASSYSTDRVASPLHF. The chain couples TRBV6-5 to TRBJ1-6; 8 positions match TRBD1. V trimming: 0 bases; J trimming: 10 bases; junction bases outside the gene matches: 8. The germline gives CDR1 MNHEY, CDR2 SVGAGI. The CDR3 is 16 amino acids.

The chain links TRBV19 to TRBJ2-1; D is undetermined. This CDR3 is 12 amino acids long. The germline V and J ends were trimmed by 1 base and 8 bases, with 6 bases remaining between them. Germline V lookup: CDR1 LNHDA, CDR2 SQIVND (reference sequence). The CDR3 reads CASSIAFDEQFF. In nucleotides, the CDR3 is TGTGCCAGTAGTATAGCTTTTGATGAGCAGTTCTTC. Full variable domain (outside the CDR3, taken from reference TRBV19 and TRBJ2-1): DGGITQSPKYLFRKEGQNVTLSCEQNLNHDAMYWYRQDPGQGLRLIYYSQIVNDFQKGDIAEGYSVSREKKESFPLTVTSAQKNPTAFYLCASSIAFDEQFFGPGTRLTVL.

The chain employs TRBV30 and TRBJ2-5; no definite D call. The CDR3 loop spans 13 amino acids. Germline assignment: CDR1 GTSNPN and CDR2 SVGIG (reference sequence). The germline V and J ends were trimmed by 1 base and 1 base, with 7 bases remaining between them. The CDR3 reads CAWSGRLQETQYF. CDR3 nucleotides: TGTGCCTGGAGTGGAAGACTCCAAGAGACCCAGTACTTC.

The chain has TRBV12-3 or TRBV12-4 and TRBJ2-5; D is undetermined. The CDR3 is 11 residues long. V was trimmed by 6 bases and J by 3 bases, leaving 5 bases between them. CDR3 region: CASSLEETQYF. The CDR3 DNA reads as TGTGCCAGCAGCCTAGAAGAGACCCAGTACTTC.

The chain uses TRBV7-8 and TRBJ2-1, with 8 bases aligning to TRBD2. The germline V gene encodes CDR1 SGHVS and CDR2 FQNEAQ. V was pared by 1 base and J by 13 bases, with 9 bases of the junction left unmatched. This CDR3 has 14 residues. The DNA for the CDR3 is TGTGCCAGCAGCTTAGGGACAACTAGCGGAATACAGTTCTTC. Amino acid sequence: CASSLGTTSGIQFF. The full variable domain, with the rest looked up from reference TRBV7-8 and TRBJ2-1, is GAGVSQSPRYKVAKRGQDVALRCDPISGHVSLFWYQQALGQGPEFLTYFQNEAQLDKSGLPSDRFFAERPEGSVSTLKIQRTQQEDSAVYLCASSLGTTSGIQFFGPGTRLTVL.

V is TRBV7-9 and J is TRBJ2-3, with unresolved D. The CDR3 runs 14 residues. V dropped 1 base and J dropped 0 bases, with 5 bases sitting between them. Germline CDR1 is SEHNR and CDR2 is FQNEAQ (reference sequence). The CDR3 reads CASSLVASTDTQYF. DNA of the CDR3: TGTGCCAGCAGCTTAGTGGCTAGCACAGATACGCAGTATTTT. The whole variable domain, remainder taken from reference TRBV7-9 and TRBJ2-3, is DTGVSQNPRHKITKRGQNVTFRCDPISEHNRLYWYRQTLGQGPEFLTYFQNEAQLEKSRLLSDRFSAERPKGSFSTLEIQRTEQGDSAMYLCASSLVASTDTQYFGPGTRLTVL.

This chain links TRBV10-3 with TRBJ2-7; 7 bases align to TRBD2. The germline V gene has CDR1 ENHRY and CDR2 SYGVKD. V was clipped by 3 bases and J by 7 bases; unmatched bases: 3. The CDR3 runs 12 residues. The CDR3 reads CAISEMGGEQYF. The CDR3 DNA reads as TGTGCCATCAGTGAAATGGGGGGGGAGCAGTACTTC.

This chain joins TRBV28 and TRBJ2-1, with D possibly TRBD2 on 5 matching bases. Germline V CDR1 and CDR2: MDHEN, SYDVKM. Trimming pared 5 bases from V and 8 bases from J, leaving 19 bases between. The CDR3 has 15 amino acids. Here the CDR3 reads CASSPSSRGFDEQFF. CDR3 bases: TGTGCCAGCAGTCCCTCTTCCCGGGGTTTCGATGAGCAGTTCTTC. Complete variable domain (other parts from reference TRBV28 and TRBJ2-1): DVKVTQSSRYLVKRTGEKVFLECVQDMDHENMFWYRQDPGLGLRLIYFSYDVKMKEKGDIPEGYSVSREKKERFSLILESASTNQTSMYLCASSPSSRGFDEQFFGPGTRLTVL.

This rearrangement joins TRBV5-1 to TRBJ2-2, with no clear D. CDR1 is SGHRS and CDR2 is YFSETQ in the germline V gene. The CDR3 spans 15 residues. With 0 bases removed from V and 3 bases from J, the gap between germline ends came to 9 bases. This CDR3 is CASSLGPVDTGELFF. The CDR3 DNA reads as TGCGCCAGCAGCTTGGGCCCAGTTGACACCGGGGAGCTGTTTTTT.

This clone is a singleton in its sample. The chain combines TRBV28 with TRBJ2-7; 12 positions agree with TRBD2. The CDR3 runs 15 residues. CDR1 is MDHEN, CDR2 SYDVKM, per germline. V was pared by 4 bases and J by 3 bases, with 4 bases of the junction left unmatched. CDR3 sequence (DNA): TGTGCCAGCAGTTCGGGACTAGCGGGCCTCTACGAGCAGTACTTC. It codes for CASSSGLAGLYEQYF. Combining the CDR3 with reference TRBV28 and TRBJ2-7 gives the whole variable domain DVKVTQSSRYLVKRTGEKVFLECVQDMDHENMFWYRQDPGLGLRLIYFSYDVKMKEKGDIPEGYSVSREKKERFSLILESASTNQTSMYLCASSSGLAGLYEQYFGPGTRLTVT.

The chain recombines TRBV3-1 (or the pseudogene TRBV3-2) with TRBJ1-2, with D maybe TRBD1 (6 bases). CDR1 and CDR2 (germline): LGHDT, YNNKEL (reference sequence). The CDR3 extends over 14 amino acids. With 4 bases removed from V and 0 bases from J, the gap between germline ends came to 9 bases. The CDR3 is CASSPQGTNYGYTF. CDR3 DNA: TGTGCCAGCAGCCCACAGGGTACTAACTATGGCTACACCTTC.

In the case of this clone: Germline and junction disagree at one end, which may indicate a read error. The rearrangement links TRBV29-1 to TRBJ1-4; 9 bases are a match to TRBD1. Germline assignment: CDR1 SQVTM and CDR2 ANQGSEA. CDR3 length equals 15 residues. The CDR3 spells CSVDDRGGSNEKLLF. The CDR3 DNA reads TGCAGCGTTGACGACAGGGGGGGCTCTAATGAAAAACTGCTTTTT.

This rearrangement joins TRBV18 to TRBJ1-1; 11 nucleotides align to TRBD1. Unmatched junction bases numbered 7, after V lost 6 bases and J lost 1 base. Germline CDR1 KGHSH, CDR2 LQKENI. This CDR3 spans 16 amino acids. CDR3: CASSLGQGGWNTEAFF. The CDR3 DNA is TGTGCCAGCTCCCTGGGACAGGGGGGTTGGAACACTGAAGCTTTCTTT.